Here is one T cell receptor (beta chain) with its context. The CDR3 runs 15 residues. This entry comes from a study of T cells expressing NK-cell markers. Across the study: The study drew TCR beta repertoires from sorted CD3+CD56+NKG2C+, CD3+CD56+NKG2C- and CD3+CD56-NKG2C+ T cells.

5'RACE template switching built TCR beta cDNA with unique molecular identifiers. TCRdb reprocessed the 5' RACE reads and reports one entry per CDR3 protein, with no DNA. The sample table includes about 450,000 distinct CDR3 sequences. The sequencing input was blood T cells: a sorted CD56 or NKG2C T cell subset, CD4+ or CD8+ T cells, or bulk PBMC T cells (not recorded which). This clonotype was obtained from a woman aged 18 to 69 in good health. V gene TRBV12-3 or TRBV12-4 combines with J gene TRBJ1-4. CDR3 sequence: CASSPVEPTNEKLFF.